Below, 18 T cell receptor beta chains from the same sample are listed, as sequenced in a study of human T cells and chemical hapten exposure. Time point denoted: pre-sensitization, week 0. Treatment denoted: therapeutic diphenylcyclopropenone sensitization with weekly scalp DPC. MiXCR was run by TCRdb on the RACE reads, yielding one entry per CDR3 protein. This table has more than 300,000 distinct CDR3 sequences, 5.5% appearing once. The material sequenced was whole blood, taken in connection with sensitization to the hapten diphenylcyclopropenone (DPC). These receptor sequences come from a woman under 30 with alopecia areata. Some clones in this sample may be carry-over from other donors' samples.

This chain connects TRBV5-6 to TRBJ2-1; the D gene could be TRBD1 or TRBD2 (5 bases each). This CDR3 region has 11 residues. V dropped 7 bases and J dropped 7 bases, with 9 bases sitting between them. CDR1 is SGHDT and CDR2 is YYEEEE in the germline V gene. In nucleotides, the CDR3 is TGTGCCAGCGGGACGAGGAATGAGCAGTTCTTC. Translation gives CASGTRNEQFF.

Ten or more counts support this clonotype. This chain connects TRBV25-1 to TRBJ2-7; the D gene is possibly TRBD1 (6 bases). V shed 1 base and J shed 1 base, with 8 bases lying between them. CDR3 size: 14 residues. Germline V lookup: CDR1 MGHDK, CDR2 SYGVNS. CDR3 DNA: TGTGCCAGCAGTGAATCGGACAGTTCCTACGAGCAGTACTTC. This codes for CASSESDSSYEQYF.

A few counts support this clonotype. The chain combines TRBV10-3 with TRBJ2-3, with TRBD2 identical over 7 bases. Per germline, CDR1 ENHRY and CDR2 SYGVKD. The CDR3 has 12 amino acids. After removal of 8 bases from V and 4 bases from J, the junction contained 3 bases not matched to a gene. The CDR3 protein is CAIATSADTQYF. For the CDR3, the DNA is TGTGCCATCGCCACTAGCGCAGATACGCAGTATTTT.

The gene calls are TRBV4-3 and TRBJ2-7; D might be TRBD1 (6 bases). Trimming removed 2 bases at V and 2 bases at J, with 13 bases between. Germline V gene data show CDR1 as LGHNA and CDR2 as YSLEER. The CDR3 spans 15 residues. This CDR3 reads CASSQQVTGTYEQYF. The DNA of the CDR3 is TGCGCCAGCAGCCAACAAGTAACAGGGACCTACGAGCAGTACTTC.

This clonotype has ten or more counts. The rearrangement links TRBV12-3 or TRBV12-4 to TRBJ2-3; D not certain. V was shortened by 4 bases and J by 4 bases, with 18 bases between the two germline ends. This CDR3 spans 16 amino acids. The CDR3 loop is CASSSLAPIAPDTQYF. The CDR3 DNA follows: TGTGCCAGCAGTTCCCTTGCCCCGATAGCTCCAGATACGCAGTATTTT.

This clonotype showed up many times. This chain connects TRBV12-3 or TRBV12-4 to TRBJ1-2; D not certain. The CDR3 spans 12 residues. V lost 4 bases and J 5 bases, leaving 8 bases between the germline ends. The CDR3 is CASSSARYGYTF. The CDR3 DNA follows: TGTGCCAGCAGTTCGGCGAGGTATGGCTACACCTTC.

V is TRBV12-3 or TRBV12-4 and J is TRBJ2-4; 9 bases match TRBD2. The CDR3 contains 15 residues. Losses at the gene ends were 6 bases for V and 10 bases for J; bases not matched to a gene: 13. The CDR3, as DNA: TGTGCCAGCAGCCTAGGCGGGGGGGCCCGGAGGATTCAGTACTTC. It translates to CASSLGGGARRIQYF.

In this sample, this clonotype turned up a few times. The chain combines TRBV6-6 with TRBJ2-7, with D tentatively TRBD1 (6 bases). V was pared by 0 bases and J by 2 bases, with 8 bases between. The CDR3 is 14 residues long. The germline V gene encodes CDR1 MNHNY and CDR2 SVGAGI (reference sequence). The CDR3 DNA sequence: TGTGCCAGCAGTTACTCAGGGGGACCCTACGAGCAGTACTTC. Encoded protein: CASSYSGGPYEQYF.

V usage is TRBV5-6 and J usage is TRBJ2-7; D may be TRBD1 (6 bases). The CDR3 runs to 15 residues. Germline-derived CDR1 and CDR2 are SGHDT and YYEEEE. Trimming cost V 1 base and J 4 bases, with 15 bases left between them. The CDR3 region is CASSLLLRGAYEQYF. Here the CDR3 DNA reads TGTGCCAGCAGCTTGCTTCTCAGGGGAGCGTACGAGCAGTACTTC.

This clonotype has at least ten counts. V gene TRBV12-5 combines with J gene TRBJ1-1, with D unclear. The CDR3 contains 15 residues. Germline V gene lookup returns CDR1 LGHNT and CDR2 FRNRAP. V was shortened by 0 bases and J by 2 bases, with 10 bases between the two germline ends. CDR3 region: CASGLVLGGNTEAFF. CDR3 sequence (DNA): TGTGCTAGTGGTTTGGTACTGGGCGGCAACACTGAAGCTTTCTTT.

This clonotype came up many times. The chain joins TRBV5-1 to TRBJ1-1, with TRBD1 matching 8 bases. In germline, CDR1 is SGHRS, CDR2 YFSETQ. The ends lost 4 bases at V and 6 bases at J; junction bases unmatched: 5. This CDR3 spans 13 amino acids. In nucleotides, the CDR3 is TGCGCCAGCAGCGTGGACAGGGAACCTGAAGCTTTCTTT. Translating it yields CASSVDREPEAFF.

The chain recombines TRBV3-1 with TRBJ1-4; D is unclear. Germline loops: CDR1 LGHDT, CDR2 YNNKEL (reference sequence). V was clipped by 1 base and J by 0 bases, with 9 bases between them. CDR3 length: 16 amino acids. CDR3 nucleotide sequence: TGTGCCAGCAGCCAAGTCCCGGGCTCAACTAATGAAAAACTGTTTTTT. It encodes CASSQVPGSTNEKLFF.

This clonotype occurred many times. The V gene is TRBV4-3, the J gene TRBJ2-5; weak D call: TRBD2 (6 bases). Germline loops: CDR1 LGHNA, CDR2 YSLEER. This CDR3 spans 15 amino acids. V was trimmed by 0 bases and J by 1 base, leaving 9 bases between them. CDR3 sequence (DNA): TGCGCCAGCAGCCAAGATAGGCGGGGCCAAGAGACCCAGTACTTC. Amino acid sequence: CASSQDRRGQETQYF.

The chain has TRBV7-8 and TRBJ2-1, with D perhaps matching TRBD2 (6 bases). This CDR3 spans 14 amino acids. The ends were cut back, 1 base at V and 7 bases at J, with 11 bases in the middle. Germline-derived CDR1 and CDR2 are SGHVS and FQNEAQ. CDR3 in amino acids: CASSLGGEGNEQFF. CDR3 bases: TGTGCCAGCAGCTTAGGCGGGGAAGGTAATGAGCAGTTCTTC.

The CDR3 DNA reads as TGTGCCAGCAGCCCAAAGTTGAGGGTGGACACTGAAGCTTTCTTT. Translation gives CASSPKLRVDTEAFF. The chain recombines TRBV7-9 with TRBJ1-1; D gene unclear. This CDR3 is 15 amino acids long. Trimming shortened V by 5 bases and J by 3 bases, and 16 bases separated the two germline ends. The germline gives CDR1 SEHNR, CDR2 FQNEAQ (reference sequence).

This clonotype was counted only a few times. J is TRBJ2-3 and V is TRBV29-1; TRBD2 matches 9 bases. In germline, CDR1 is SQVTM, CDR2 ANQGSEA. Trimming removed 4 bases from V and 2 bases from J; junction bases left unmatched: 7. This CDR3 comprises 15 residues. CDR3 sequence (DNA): TGCAGCGTTGCCTGGGCGGGGGGGCCCACAGATACGCAGTATTTT. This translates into CSVAWAGGPTDTQYF.

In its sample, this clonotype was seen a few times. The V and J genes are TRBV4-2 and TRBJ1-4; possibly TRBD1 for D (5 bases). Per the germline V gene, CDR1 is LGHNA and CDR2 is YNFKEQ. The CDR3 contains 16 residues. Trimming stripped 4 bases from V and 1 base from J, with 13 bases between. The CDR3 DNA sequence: TGTGCCAGCAGCCTCAATCGACAGCTAACTAATGAAAAACTGTTTTTT. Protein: CASSLNRQLTNEKLFF.

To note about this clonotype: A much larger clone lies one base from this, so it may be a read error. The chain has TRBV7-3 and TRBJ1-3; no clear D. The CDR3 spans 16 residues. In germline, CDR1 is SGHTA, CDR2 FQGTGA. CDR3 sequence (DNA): TGTCCCAGCAGCTTAACGCCGGGTAGGACTGGAAACACCATATATTTT. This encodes CPSSLTPGRTGNTIYF.